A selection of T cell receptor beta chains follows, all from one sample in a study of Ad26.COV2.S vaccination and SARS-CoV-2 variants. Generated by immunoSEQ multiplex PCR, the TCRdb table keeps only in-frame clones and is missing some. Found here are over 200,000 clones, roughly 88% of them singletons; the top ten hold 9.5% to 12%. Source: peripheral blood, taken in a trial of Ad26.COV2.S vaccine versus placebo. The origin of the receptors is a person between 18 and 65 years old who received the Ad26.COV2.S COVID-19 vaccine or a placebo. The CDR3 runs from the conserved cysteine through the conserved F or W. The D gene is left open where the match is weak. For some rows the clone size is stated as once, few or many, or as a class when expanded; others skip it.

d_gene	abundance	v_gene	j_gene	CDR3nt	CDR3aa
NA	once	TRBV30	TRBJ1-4	TGTGCCTGGAGTTCGGGAATAAAGGAAAAACTGTTTTTT	CAWSSGIKEKLFF
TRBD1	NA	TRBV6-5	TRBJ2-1	TGTGCCAGCAGTTACTCGTGGGACAGGGGTAATGAGCAGTTCTTC	CASSYSWDRGNEQFF
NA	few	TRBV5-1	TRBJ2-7	TGCGCCAGCAGCTTGGCCGTTACCTACGAGCAGTACTTC	CASSLAVTYEQYF
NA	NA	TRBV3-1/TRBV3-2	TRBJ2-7	TGTGCCAGCAGCGACGGTTACGAGCAGTACTTC	CASSDGYEQYF
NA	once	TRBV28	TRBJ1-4	TGTGCCAGCCTCCCGCTTGGGGAGGGGAATGAAAAACTGTTTTTT	CASLPLGEGNEKLFF
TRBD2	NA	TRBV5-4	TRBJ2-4	TGTGCCAGCAGCCCCGGGGGGGCCAAAAACATTCAGTACTTC	CASSPGGAKNIQYF
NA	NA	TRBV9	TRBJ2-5	TGTGCCAGCAGCGCACCTACCGAGTTGAAGCCCCTGGCGGACGTAGAGACCCAGTACTTC	CASSAPTELKPLADVETQYF
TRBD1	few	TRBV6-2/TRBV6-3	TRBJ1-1	TGTGCCAGCAGCTCCCCGGGACAGCTGAACACTGAAGCTTTCTTT	CASSSPGQLNTEAFF
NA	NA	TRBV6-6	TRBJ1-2	TGTGCCAGCAGTTACAGGGGGGTCTATGGCTACACCTTC	CASSYRGVYGYTF
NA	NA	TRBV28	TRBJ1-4	TGTGCCAGCAGCTCGCAGGAGCCTTTTGCAACTAATGAAAAACTGTTTTTT	CASSSQEPFATNEKLFF
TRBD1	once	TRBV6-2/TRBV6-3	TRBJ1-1	TGTGCCAGCAGTTACTCGTGGGAAAACAGGGGACCCATGAACACTGAAGCTTTCTTT	CASSYSWENRGPMNTEAFF
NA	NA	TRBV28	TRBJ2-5	TGTGCCAGCAGCAAAGCCCCTACCCAGTACTTC	CASSKAPTQYF
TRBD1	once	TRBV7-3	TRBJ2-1	TGTGCCAGCACCAAGGGACAGTCCGGTGAGCAGTTCTTC	CASTKGQSGEQFF
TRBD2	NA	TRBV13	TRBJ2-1	TGTGCCAGCAGCCTATACGGGACTAGCGGGACCGATGAGCAGTTCTTC	CASSLYGTSGTDEQFF
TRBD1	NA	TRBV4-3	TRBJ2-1	TGCGCCAGCAGCCAAGGTCCCGGGACAGGGGGCGGTGAGCAGTTCTTC	CASSQGPGTGGGEQFF
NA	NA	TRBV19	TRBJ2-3	TGTGCCAGTAGTACGATAGCAGGCACGCAGTATTTT	CASSTIAGTQYF
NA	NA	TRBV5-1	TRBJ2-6	TGCGCCAGCAGCGGAGGGACAGCCACTGGGGTCCTGACTTTC	CASSGGTATGVLTF
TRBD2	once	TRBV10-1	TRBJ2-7	TGCGCCAGCTGGGGGACTAGAACCTACGAGCAGTACTTC	CASWGTRTYEQYF
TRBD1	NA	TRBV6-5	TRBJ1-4	TGTGCCAGCAGCCCCGACAGGGTTCCTAATGAAAAACTGTTTTTT	CASSPDRVPNEKLFF
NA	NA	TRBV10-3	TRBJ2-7	TGTGCCATCAGCCCTGGGACGGGCGAGCAGTACTTC	CAISPGTGEQYF
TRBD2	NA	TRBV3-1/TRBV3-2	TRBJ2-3	TGTGCCAGCAGTCGGACTAGCGGGGGGGCTGAGGCAGATACGCAGTATTTT	CASSRTSGGAEADTQYF
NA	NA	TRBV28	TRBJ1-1	TGTGCCAGCAGTTTATTGGGGGGCCGGGCAGGGCCTGATACCCCCTTGGCCCCTGAAGCTTTCTTT	CASSLLGGRAGPDTPLAPEAFF
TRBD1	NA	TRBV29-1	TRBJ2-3	TGCAGCGTTGCTCGGCAGGGGGCGGCAGATACGCAGTATTTT	CSVARQGAADTQYF
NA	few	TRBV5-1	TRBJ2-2	TGCGCCAGCAGCTTGAGACAGGGACTAACCGGGGAGCTGTTTTTT	CASSLRQGLTGELFF
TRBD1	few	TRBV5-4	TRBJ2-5	TGTGCCAGCAGCTCCCTGGTCCGGGACAGGTCTAAAGAGACCCAGTACTTC	CASSSLVRDRSKETQYF
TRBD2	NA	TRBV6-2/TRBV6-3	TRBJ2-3	TGTGCCAGCAGTTACTCGACGACTAGCGGGGGGTTCACAGATACGCAGTATTTT	CASSYSTTSGGFTDTQYF
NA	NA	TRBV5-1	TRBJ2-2	TGCGCCAGCAGACCCGAGCACACCGGGGAGCTGTTTTTT	CASRPEHTGELFF
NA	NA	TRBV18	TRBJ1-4	TGTGCCAGCTCACCAGGGGTCATAAATGAAAAACTGTTTTTT	CASSPGVINEKLFF
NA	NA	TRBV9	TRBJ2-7	TGTGCCAGCAGCGTAGTCGGCAGACAACCTCCTACGATGCAGTACTTC	CASSVVGRQPPTMQYF
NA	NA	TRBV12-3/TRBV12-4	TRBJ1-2	TGTGCCAGCAGTCGGCAGTCAGCCTATGGCTACACCTTC	CASSRQSAYGYTF
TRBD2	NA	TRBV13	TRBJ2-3	TGTGCCAGCAGCCCAGGACTAGCGGGGGGGCGGACAGATACGCAGTATTTT	CASSPGLAGGRTDTQYF
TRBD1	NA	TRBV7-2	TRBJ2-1	TGTGCCAGCAGCCCCCGCTCCCGGGGACAGGGAAACAATGAGCAGTTCTTC	CASSPRSRGQGNNEQFF
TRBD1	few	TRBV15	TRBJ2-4	TGTGCCACCAGCAGGACAGGGGGGAACATTCAGTACTTC	CATSRTGGNIQYF
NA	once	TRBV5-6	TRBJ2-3	TGTGCCAGCAGGGGCCGGGGACACACAGATACGCAGTATTTT	CASRGRGHTDTQYF
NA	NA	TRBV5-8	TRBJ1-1	TGTGCCAGCAGCTTCGGGGGCCTTATCATGAACACTGAAGCTTTCTTT	CASSFGGLIMNTEAFF
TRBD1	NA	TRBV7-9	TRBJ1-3	TGTGCCAGCAGCTCAAGGGACAGGGTAGACACCATATATTTT	CASSSRDRVDTIYF
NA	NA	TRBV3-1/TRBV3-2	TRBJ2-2	TGTGCCAGCAGCCTAACCAACACCGGGGAGCTGTTTTTT	CASSLTNTGELFF
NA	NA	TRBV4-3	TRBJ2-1	TGCGCCAGCAGCCTTGGTGTTGCGGGGGCCTTCAATGAGCAGTTCTTC	CASSLGVAGAFNEQFF
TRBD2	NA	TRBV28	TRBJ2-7	TGTGCCAGCGCAGGACTAGGGGACGAGCAGTACTTC	CASAGLGDEQYF
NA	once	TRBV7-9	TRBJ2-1	TGTGCCAGCAGCCTCCAGACCTACAATGAGCAGTTCTTC	CASSLQTYNEQFF
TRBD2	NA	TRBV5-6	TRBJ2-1	TGTGCCAGCAGCTTGGCGGGACTAGCGGGGTCGAGGGAGCAGTTCTTC	CASSLAGLAGSREQFF
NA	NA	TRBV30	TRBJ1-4	TGTGCCTGGAGTACCGGCAGTGAAAAACTGTTTTTT	CAWSTGSEKLFF
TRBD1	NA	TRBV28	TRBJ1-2	TGTGCCAGCAGGAGGGGTGGATCAGGGGGCGCTTTCGGCTACACCTTC	CASRRGGSGGAFGYTF
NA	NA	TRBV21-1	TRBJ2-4	NA	CASSQFGQGAKNIQYF
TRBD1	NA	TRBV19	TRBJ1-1	TGTGCCAGTGGGACAGGGTCGAACACTGAAGCTTTCTTT	CASGTGSNTEAFF
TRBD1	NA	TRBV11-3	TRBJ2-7	TGTGCCAGCACAGACAGGGGCGAGCAGTACTTC	CASTDRGEQYF
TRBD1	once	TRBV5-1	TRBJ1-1	TGCGCCAGCAGCACATCGACAGGGACGAACACTGAAGCTTTCTTT	CASSTSTGTNTEAFF
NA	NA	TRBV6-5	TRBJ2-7	TGTGCCAGCAGTACCCACTGGACAGCCTCCTACGAGCAGTACTTC	CASSTHWTASYEQYF
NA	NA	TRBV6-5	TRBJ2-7	TGTGCCAGCAGTTCCCGGACAGACCCAAGCGAGCAGTACTTC	CASSSRTDPSEQYF
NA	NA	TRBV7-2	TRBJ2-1	TGTGCCAGCAGCTCAAACGTTGGGCGGGGTGACAATGAGCAGTTCTTC	CASSSNVGRGDNEQFF
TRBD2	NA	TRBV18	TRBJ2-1	TGTGCCAGCTCACTCCGACTAGCGGGAGGAGATGAGCAGTTCTTC	CASSLRLAGGDEQFF
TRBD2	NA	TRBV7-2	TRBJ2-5	TGTGCCAGCAGCTTTGTAGCGGGCCGGCGGGAGACCCAGTACTTC	CASSFVAGRRETQYF
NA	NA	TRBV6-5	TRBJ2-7	TGTGCCCTAACCCAACAGGACAAATCCTACGAGCAGTACTTC	CALTQQDKSYEQYF
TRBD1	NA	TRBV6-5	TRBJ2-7	TGTGCCAGCAGTCAGGACAGGAACTACGAGCAGTACTTC	CASSQDRNYEQYF
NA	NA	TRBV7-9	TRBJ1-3	TGTGCCAGTGAGCGGAGCTCTGGAAACACCATATATTTT	CASERSSGNTIYF
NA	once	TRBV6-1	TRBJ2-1	TGTGCCAGCAGCGAAGGGGGGAGCTCCTACAATGAGCAGTTCTTC	CASSEGGSSYNEQFF
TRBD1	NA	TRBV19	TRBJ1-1	TGTGCCAGTAGAGGACCTGACAGGGCTGAAGCTTTCTTT	CASRGPDRAEAFF
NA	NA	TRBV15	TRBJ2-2	TGTGCCACCAGCAGAGTTACGGGGGCGAACACCGGGGAGCTGTTTTTT	CATSRVTGANTGELFF
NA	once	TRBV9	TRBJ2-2	TGTGCCAGCAGCGTAGCCACCGGGGAGCTGTTTTTT	CASSVATGELFF